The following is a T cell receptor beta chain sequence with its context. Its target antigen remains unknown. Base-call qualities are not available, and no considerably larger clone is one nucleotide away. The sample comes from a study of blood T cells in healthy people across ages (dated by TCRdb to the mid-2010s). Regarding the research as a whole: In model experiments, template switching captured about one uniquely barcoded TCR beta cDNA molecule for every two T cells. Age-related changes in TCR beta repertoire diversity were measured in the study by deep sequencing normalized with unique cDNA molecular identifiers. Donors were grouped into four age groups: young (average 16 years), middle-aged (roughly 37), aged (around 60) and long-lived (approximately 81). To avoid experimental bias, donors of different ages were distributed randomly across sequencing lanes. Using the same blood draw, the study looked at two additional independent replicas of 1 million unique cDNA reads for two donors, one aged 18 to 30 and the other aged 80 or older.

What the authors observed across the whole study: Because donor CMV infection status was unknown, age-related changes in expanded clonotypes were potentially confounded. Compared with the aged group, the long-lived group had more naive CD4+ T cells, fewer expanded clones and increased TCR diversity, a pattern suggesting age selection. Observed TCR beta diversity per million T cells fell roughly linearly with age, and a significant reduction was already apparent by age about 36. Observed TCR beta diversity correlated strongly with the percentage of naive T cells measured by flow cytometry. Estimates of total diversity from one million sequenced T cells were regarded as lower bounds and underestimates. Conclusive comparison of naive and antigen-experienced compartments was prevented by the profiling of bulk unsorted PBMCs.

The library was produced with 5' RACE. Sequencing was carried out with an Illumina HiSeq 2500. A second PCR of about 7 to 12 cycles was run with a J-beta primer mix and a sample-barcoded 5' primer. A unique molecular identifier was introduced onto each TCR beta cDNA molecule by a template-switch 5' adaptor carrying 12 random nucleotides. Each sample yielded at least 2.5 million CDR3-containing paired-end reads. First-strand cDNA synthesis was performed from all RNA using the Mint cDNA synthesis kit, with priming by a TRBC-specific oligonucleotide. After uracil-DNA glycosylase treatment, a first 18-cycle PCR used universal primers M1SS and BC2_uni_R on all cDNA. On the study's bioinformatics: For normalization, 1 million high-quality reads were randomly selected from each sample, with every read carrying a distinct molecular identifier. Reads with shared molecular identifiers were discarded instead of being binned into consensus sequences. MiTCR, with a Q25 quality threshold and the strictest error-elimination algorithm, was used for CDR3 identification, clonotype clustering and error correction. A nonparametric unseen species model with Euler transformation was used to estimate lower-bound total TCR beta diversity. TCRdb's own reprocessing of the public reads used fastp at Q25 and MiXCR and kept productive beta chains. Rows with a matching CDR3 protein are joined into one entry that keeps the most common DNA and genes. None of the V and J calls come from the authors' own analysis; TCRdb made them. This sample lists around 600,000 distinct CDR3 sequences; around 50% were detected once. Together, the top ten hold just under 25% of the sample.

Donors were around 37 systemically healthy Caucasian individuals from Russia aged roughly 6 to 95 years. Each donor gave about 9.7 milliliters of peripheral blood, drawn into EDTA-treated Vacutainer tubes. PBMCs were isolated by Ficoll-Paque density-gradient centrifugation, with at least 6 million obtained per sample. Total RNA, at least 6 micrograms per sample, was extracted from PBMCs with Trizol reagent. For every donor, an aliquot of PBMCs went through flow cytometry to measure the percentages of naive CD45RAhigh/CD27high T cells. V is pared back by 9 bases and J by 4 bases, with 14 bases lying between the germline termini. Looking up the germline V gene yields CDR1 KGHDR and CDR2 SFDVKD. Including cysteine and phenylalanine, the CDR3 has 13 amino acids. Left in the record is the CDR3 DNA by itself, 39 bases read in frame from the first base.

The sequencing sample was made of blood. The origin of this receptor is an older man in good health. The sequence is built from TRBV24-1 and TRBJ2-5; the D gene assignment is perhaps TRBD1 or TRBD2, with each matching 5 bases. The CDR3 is CATGDGWGETQYF. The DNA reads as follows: TGTGCCACCGGGGACGGATGGGGAGAGACCCAGTACTTC.